A single T cell receptor beta chain is shown here with its context. Its antigen is currently unknown. These data originate in a study of response to subunit inactivated influenza vaccine. Study conclusions and caveats: Researchers suggested that each seasonal influenza vaccination recruits few new T cells.

TCRdb recomputed calls from the RT-PCR reads with MiXCR, one row per CDR3 protein. The profile shows 750,000 to 850,000 distinct CDR3 sequences, less than 20% of them singletons. The sample in question was PBMCs from blood, obtained 4 to 6 days after vaccination. The sequence was obtained from a man between 50 and 59 years old who received an inactivated influenza vaccine.

The CDR3: CSVDSGQKFF. CDR3 coding DNA: TGCAGCGTTGATAGCGGGCAGAAGTTCTTC. The V call is TRBV29-1, the J call TRBJ2-1; TRBD2 matches at 7 bases. The CDR3 is 10 residues long. CDR1 SQVTM and CDR2 ANQGSEA come from the germline V gene. Trimming cost V 3 bases and J 14 bases; bases outside gene matches: 4.